What follows is one T cell receptor (beta chain) and its context. What it binds is not known. Sequenced by immunoSEQ multiplex PCR; TCRdb stores in-frame clones only, minus some. This table holds about 53,000 clones, roughly 85% found once. The data were obtained in a study of radiotherapy plus CTLA-4 blockade in lung cancer. Findings and limits, study-wide: Peripheral blood showed expansion of tumor-derived TCR clones after radiotherapy and ipilimumab. It was early blood T cell clone dynamics, with interferon-beta, that reportedly best predicted response.

The V end lost 3 bases, the J end lost 3 bases, and 12 bases lay between the germline ends. The CDR3 totals 15 residues. Looked up from germline, CDR1 is MDHEN and CDR2 is SYDVKM. Ipilimumab-mediated CTLA-4 blockade plus focal radiation was given to patients having chemo-refractory metastatic non-small-cell lung cancer. Source: peripheral blood, taken from a patient treated with radiotherapy plus ipilimumab. The chain links TRBV28 to TRBJ1-3; unclear D gene. This TCR was sampled from a human donor with non-small cell lung cancer whose response to radiotherapy plus ipilimumab could not be evaluated. The CDR3 DNA follows: TGTGCCAGCAGTTTGAATTTCTGGAGTGGAAACACCATATATTTT. Its translation is CASSLNFWSGNTIYF.